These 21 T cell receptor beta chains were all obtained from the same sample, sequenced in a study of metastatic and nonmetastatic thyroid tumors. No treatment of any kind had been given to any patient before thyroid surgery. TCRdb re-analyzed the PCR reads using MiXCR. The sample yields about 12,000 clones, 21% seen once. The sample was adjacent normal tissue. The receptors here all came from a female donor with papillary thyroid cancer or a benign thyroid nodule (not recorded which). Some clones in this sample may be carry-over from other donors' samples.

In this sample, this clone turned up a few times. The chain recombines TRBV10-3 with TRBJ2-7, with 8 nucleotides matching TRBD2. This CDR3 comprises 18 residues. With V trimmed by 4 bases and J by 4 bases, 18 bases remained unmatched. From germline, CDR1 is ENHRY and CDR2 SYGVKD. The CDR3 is CAISGRDRLAWGRYEQYF. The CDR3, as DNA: TGTGCCATCAGTGGAAGGGATAGACTAGCGTGGGGGAGGTACGAGCAGTACTTC.

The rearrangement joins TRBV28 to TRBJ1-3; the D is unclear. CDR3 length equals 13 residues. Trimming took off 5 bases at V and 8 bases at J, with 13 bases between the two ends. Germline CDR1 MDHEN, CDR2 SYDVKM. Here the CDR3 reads CASSLVQKDTIYF. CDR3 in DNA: TGTGCCAGCAGTCTCGTGCAGAAGGACACCATATATTTT.

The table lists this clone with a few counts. This CDR3 is CASSPQGAGYGYTF. CDR3 bases: TGTGCCAGCAGTCCTCAGGGGGCGGGCTATGGCTACACCTTC. The genes are TRBV6-1 and TRBJ1-2; TRBD1 aligns across 8 bases. The CDR3 is 14 residues long. The V and J ends lost 5 bases and 4 bases, in that order; junction bases with no gene match: 6. Germline lookup yields CDR1 MNHNS and CDR2 SASEGT.

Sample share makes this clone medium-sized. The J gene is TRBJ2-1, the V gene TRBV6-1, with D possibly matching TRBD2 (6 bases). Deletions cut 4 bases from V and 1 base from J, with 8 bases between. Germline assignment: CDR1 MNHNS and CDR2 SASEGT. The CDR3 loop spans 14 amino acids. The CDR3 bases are TGTGCCAGCAGTGTCGGGGGATCCTACAATGAGCAGTTCTTC. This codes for CASSVGGSYNEQFF.

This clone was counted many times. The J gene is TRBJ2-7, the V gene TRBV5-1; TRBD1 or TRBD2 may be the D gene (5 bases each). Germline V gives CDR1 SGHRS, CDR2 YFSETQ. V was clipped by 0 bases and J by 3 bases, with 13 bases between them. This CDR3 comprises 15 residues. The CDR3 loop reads CASSLARDGSYEQYF. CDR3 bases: TGCGCCAGCAGCTTGGCCCGGGACGGCAGCTACGAGCAGTACTTC.

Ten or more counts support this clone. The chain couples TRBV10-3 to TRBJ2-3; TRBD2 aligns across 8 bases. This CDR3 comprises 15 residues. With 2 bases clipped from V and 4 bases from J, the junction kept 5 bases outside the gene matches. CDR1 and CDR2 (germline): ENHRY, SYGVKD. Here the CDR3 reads CAISEGLAGADTQYF. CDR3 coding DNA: TGTGCCATCAGTGAGGGACTAGCAGGGGCAGATACGCAGTATTTT.

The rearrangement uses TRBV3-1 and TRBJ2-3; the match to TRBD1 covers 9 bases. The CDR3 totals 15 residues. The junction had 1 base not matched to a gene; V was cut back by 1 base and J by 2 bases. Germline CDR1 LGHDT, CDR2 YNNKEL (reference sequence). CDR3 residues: CASSQGTGDTDTQYF. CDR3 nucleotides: TGTGCCAGCAGCCAAGGGACAGGGGACACAGATACGCAGTATTTT.

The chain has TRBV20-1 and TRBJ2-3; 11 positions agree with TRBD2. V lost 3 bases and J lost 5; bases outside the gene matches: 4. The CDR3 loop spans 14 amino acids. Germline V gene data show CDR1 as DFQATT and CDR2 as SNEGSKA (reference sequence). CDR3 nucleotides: TGCAGTGCTAGGACTAGCGGGGCTCGAGATACGCAGTATTTT. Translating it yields CSARTSGARDTQYF.

The CDR3 bases are TGTGCCAGTTCGGACAGTCACTATAATTCACCCCTCCACTTT. Translation gives CASSDSHYNSPLHF. V and J are TRBV9 and TRBJ1-6; D perhaps matches TRBD1 (6 bases). V was shortened by 8 bases and J by 3 bases, with 12 bases between the two germline ends. The germline V gene encodes CDR1 SGDLS and CDR2 YYNGEE. This CDR3 is built from 14 residues.

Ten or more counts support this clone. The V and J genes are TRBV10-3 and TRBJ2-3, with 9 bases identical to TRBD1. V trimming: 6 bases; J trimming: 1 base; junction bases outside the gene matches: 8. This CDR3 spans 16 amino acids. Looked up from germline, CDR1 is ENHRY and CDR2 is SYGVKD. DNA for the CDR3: TGTGCCATCAGCCGGACAGGGGATGGAGGCACAGATACGCAGTATTTT. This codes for CAISRTGDGGTDTQYF.

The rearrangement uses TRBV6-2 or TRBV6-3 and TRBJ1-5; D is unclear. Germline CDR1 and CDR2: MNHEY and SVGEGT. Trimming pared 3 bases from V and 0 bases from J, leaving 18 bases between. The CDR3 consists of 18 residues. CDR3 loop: CASSYSQLGFYSNQPQHF. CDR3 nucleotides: TGTGCCAGCAGTTATAGCCAACTAGGATTTTATAGCAATCAGCCCCAGCATTTT.

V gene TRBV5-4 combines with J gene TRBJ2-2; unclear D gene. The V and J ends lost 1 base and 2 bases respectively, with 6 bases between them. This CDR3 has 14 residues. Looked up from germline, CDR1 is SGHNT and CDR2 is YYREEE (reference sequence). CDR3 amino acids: CASSLYSNTGELFF. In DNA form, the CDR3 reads TGTGCCAGCAGCTTGTACAGTAACACCGGGGAGCTGTTTTTT.

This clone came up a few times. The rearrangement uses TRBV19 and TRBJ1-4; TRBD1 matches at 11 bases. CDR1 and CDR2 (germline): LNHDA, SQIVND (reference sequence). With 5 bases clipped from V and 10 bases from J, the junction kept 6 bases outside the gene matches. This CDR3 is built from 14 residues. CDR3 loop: CASSGTGGEGKLFF. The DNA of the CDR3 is TGTGCCAGTAGTGGGACAGGGGGTGAAGGAAAACTGTTTTTT.

CDR3 sequence (DNA): TGTGCCAGCAGCCCCAGGACAGCCTTGGACACTGAAGCTTTCTTT. As protein: CASSPRTALDTEAFF. The chain combines TRBV9 with TRBJ1-1, with D tentatively TRBD1 (6 bases). V was pared by 4 bases and J by 3 bases, with 16 bases between. Germline V lookup: CDR1 SGDLS, CDR2 YYNGEE. The CDR3 is 15 residues long.

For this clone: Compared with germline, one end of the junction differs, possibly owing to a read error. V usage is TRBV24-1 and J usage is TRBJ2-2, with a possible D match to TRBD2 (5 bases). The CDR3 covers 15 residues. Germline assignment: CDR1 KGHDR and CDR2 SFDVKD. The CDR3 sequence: CATSDSSQFTGELFF. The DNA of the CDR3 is TGTGCCACCAGTGATTCAAGTCAATTCACCGGGGAGCTGTTCTTT.

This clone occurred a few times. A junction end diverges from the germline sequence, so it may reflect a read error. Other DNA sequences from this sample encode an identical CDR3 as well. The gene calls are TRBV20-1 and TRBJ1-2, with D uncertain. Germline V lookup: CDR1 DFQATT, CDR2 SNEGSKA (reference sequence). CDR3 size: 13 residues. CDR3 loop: CSASPFGEGGYTF. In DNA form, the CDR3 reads TGCAGTGCTAGCCCATTCGGGGAAGGTGGATACACATTC.

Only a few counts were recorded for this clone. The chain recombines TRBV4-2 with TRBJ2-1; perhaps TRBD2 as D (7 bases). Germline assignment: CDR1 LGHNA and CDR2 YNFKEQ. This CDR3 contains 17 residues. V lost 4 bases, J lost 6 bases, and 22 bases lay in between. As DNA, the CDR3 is TGTGCCAGCAGCCCTCCGGCGGGGGCTTTTCGGAGCAATGAGCAGTTCTTC. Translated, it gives CASSPPAGAFRSNEQFF.

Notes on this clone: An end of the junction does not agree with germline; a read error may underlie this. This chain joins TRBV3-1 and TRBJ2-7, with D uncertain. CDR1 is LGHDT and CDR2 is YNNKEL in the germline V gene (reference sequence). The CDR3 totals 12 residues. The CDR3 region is CASSQRELGQYF. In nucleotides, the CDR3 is TGCGCCAGCAGCCAAAGGGAACTCGGGCAGTACTTC.

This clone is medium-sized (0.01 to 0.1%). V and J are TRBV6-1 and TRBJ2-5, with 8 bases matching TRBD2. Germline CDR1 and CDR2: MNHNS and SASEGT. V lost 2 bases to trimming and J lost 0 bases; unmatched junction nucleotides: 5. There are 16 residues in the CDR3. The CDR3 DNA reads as TGTGCCAGCAGTGAATGGGGCGGGGGGAACCAAGAGACCCAGTACTTC. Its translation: CASSEWGGGNQETQYF.

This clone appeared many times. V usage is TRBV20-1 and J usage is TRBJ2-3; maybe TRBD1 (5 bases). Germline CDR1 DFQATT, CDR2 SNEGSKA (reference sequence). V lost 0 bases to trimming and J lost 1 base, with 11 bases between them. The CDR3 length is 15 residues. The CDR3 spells CSARDGAVGTDTQYF. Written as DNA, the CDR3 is TGCAGTGCTAGAGATGGGGCAGTAGGCACAGATACGCAGTATTTT.

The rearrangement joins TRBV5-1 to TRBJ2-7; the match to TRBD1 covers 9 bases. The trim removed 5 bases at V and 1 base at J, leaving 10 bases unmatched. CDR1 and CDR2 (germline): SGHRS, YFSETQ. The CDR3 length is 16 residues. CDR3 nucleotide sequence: TGCGCCAGCAGTCGCCCTGGGACAGGGTTATCCTACGAGCAGTACGTC. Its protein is CASSRPGTGLSYEQYV.